A selection of T cell receptor beta chains follows, all from one sample in a study of blood T cell repertoires in COVID-19. TCRdb keeps only in-frame clones here, not all; method: immunoSEQ multiplex PCR. In the table there are a few hundred thousand clones, approximately 80% of which are singletons. Material: PBMCs or T cells enriched from blood (not recorded which). Every receptor here comes from a woman between 35 and 50 years old with acute COVID-19. Each CDR3 is given with its conserved first and last residue. The order of the fields is CDR3 DNA, CDR3 protein, clone size, J gene, V gene, D gene. D genes are given only for firm matches. The size entry is marked missing in some rows and otherwise reads once, few, many or a size class.

TGTGCCAGCTCACCACGAGCGGGAGTAAGCACAGATACGCAGTATTTT	CASSPRAGVSTDTQYF	-	TRBJ2-3	TRBV18	TRBD2
TGCGCCAGCAGCTTAGAGGGCTACGAGCAGTACTTC	CASSLEGYEQYF	few	TRBJ2-7	TRBV5-1	-
TGTGCCAGCAGCCCCTCTGACTATGGCTACACCTTC	CASSPSDYGYTF	-	TRBJ1-2	TRBV3-1/TRBV3-2	-
TGTGCCAGCAGCCAAGATACCGCGGGAGTGCAGTTCTTC	CASSQDTAGVQFF	-	TRBJ2-1	TRBV14	TRBD2
TGTGCCAGCAGGGGGGGACTAGCGGGAGGTTACAATGAGCAGTTCTTC	CASRGGLAGGYNEQFF	-	TRBJ2-1	TRBV7-8	TRBD2
TGTGCCTTAGCCCAGAGGAGGTTTGGAAACACCATATATTTT	CALAQRRFGNTIYF	-	TRBJ1-3	TRBV30	-
TGTGCCAGTCGGCGGGGCGGGGAGAACACCGGGGAGCTGTTTTTT	CASRRGGENTGELFF	-	TRBJ2-2	TRBV19	-
TGCGCCAGCAGCTTGGCCCCCGGGGAGACCCAGTACTTC	CASSLAPGETQYF	-	TRBJ2-5	TRBV5-1	-
TGTGCCAGCAGCTTGGACAGGAACCGCGGATCACCCCTCCACTTT	CASSLDRNRGSPLHF	-	TRBJ1-6	TRBV7-2	TRBD1
-	CASSRRAGKREQYF	-	TRBJ2-7	TRBV5-6	-
TGTGCCAGCAGTCCTCTACAGGGACTAGCCACCGGGGAGCTGTTTTTT	CASSPLQGLATGELFF	-	TRBJ2-2	TRBV28	TRBD2
TGTGCCAGCAGCTCGGGACAGGGGACTGAGCAGTACTTC	CASSSGQGTEQYF	-	TRBJ2-7	TRBV7-2	TRBD1
TGTGCCAGCTCACCCCGGGACAGGGCTCGAACTGAAGCTTTCTTT	CASSPRDRARTEAFF	few	TRBJ1-1	TRBV18	TRBD1
TGTGCCACCCGGGACAGCCACTTAATGAACACTGAAGCTTTCTTT	CATRDSHLMNTEAFF	-	TRBJ1-1	TRBV19	TRBD1
TGTGCCAGCAGCCAGGATTATAGCAATCAGCCCCAGCATTTT	CASSQDYSNQPQHF	-	TRBJ1-5	TRBV7-2	-
TGTGCCAGTAGTATTTCCCTAGCAGCCCTGGGTGAGCAGTTCTTC	CASSISLAALGEQFF	few	TRBJ2-1	TRBV19	-
TGTGCCAGCAACCGGGACAGGGACTCCTACGAGCAGTACTTC	CASNRDRDSYEQYF	-	TRBJ2-7	TRBV6-5	TRBD1
TGTGCCAGCAGCCTCGTTAATGAGCAGTTCTTC	CASSLVNEQFF	-	TRBJ2-1	TRBV3-1/TRBV3-2	-
TGTGCCATCAGTGAACCGGGACAGGGGAATCAGCCCCAGCATTTT	CAISEPGQGNQPQHF	-	TRBJ1-5	TRBV10-3	TRBD1
TGCGCCAGCAGCTTGGGAGCTAACTATGGCTACACCTTC	CASSLGANYGYTF	-	TRBJ1-2	TRBV5-1	-
TGTGCCAGCAGTTTTCCCCCCTCGGAGCAGTTCTTC	CASSFPPSEQFF	-	TRBJ2-1	TRBV28	-
TGTGCCAGCAGCCCAACTAGCGGGGGTGGGGATACGCAGTATTTT	CASSPTSGGGDTQYF	-	TRBJ2-3	TRBV7-3	TRBD2